This entry lists 10 T cell receptor beta chains sequenced from one sample in a study of blood T cell repertoires in COVID-19. Sequenced by immunoSEQ multiplex PCR; TCRdb stores in-frame clones only, minus some. The data hold roughly 52,000 clones, with 65% to 85% observed a single time. The sample taken for sequencing was peripheral blood. The origin of the receptors is a man at least 80 years old with COVID-19, enrolled during active disease.

This clone was seen a single time. The J gene is TRBJ2-3, the V gene TRBV7-3; D is possibly TRBD2 (6 bases). The germline V gene encodes CDR1 SGHTA and CDR2 FQGTGA. V was cut by 1 base and J by 0 bases, with 14 bases left in between. The CDR3 is 17 amino acids. The DNA of the CDR3 is TGTGCCAGCAGCTTAAGTGGGGCGGGGCCTAGCACAGATACGCAGTATTTT. Amino acid sequence: CASSLSGAGPSTDTQYF.

The rearrangement links TRBV9 to TRBJ1-6; 9 nucleotides agree with TRBD1. V was clipped by 3 bases and J by 8 bases; unmatched bases: 3. The CDR3 spans 14 residues. CDR1 is SGDLS, CDR2 YYNGEE, per germline. CDR3 DNA: TGTGCCAGCAGCGCCGACAGGGGGTATTCACCCCTCCACTTT. Amino acids: CASSADRGYSPLHF.

The V and J genes are TRBV7-9 and TRBJ2-7; D unclear. Germline V gives CDR1 SEHNR, CDR2 FQNEAQ (reference sequence). This CDR3 comprises 15 residues. V gave up 1 base and J gave up 2 bases, with 12 bases separating them. CDR3 region: CASSLVVSQAYEQYF. For the CDR3, the DNA is TGTGCCAGCAGCTTAGTCGTCAGCCAGGCCTACGAGCAGTACTTC.

This clone came up once. The CDR3 DNA sequence: TGTGCCAGCAGCTCCACAGGGGCCGGACGAAAACTGTTTTTT. It codes for CASSSTGAGRKLFF. The chain has TRBV9 and TRBJ1-4; 7 bases are a match to TRBD1. V was pared by 4 bases and J by 10 bases, with 10 bases of the junction left unmatched. The CDR3 covers 14 residues. The germline CDR1 and CDR2 sequences are SGDLS and YYNGEE.

The J gene is TRBJ1-1, the V gene TRBV6-6; no clear D. Trimming left V 2 bases short and J 0 bases short, with 13 bases between. From germline, CDR1 is MNHNY and CDR2 SVGAGI (reference sequence). CDR3 size: 16 residues. CDR3 in amino acids: CASSYGSGHMNTEAFF. The DNA of the CDR3 is TGTGCCAGCAGTTACGGTTCAGGTCACATGAACACTGAAGCTTTCTTT.

The chain recombines TRBV27 with TRBJ1-5; TRBD1 matches 11 bases. V shed 5 bases, J shed 2 bases, and the junction held 11 bases outside the gene matches. Per the germline V gene, CDR1 is MNHEY and CDR2 is SMNVEV (reference sequence). The CDR3 runs to 18 residues. CDR3 DNA: TGTGCCAGCAGTCCGTGGACAGGGGGCGGAATAGGCAATCAGCCCCAGCATTTT. Translated: CASSPWTGGGIGNQPQHF.

This sequence joins TRBV18 and TRBJ2-7, with D possibly matching TRBD1 (5 bases). The germline V gene encodes CDR1 KGHSH and CDR2 LQKENI. This CDR3 contains 12 residues. Trimming removed 5 bases at V and 6 bases at J, with 11 bases between. The CDR3 sequence is CASSEVRGEQYV. In nucleotides, the CDR3 is TGTGCCAGCTCAGAGGTTAGGGGCGAGCAGTACGTC.

The chain couples TRBV15 to TRBJ2-5; D unclear. Trimming removed 5 bases at V and 4 bases at J, with 8 bases between. The CDR3 contains 12 residues. Germline V lookup: CDR1 LNHNV, CDR2 YYDKDF (reference sequence). The CDR3: CATSPMLETQYF. CDR3 nucleotide sequence: TGTGCCACCAGCCCTATGTTAGAGACCCAGTACTTC.

This clone has a handful of counts. V is TRBV4-1 and J is TRBJ1-3; a weak D match, TRBD1 (5 bases). CDR1 and CDR2 (germline): MGHRA, YSYEKL. V lost 3 bases and J 4 bases, leaving 13 bases between the germline ends. The CDR3 has 15 residues. Here the CDR3 DNA reads TGCGCCAGCAGCCAGGGGCAGGGATGGGGAAACACCATATATTTT. It encodes CASSQGQGWGNTIYF.

The rearrangement uses TRBV7-8 and TRBJ1-5; D is perhaps TRBD1 (6 bases). V lost 5 bases and J 7 bases, leaving 12 bases between the germline ends. Germline-derived CDR1 and CDR2 are SGHVS and FQNEAQ. The CDR3 runs to 13 residues. The CDR3 region is CASSNRVGQPQHF. CDR3 nucleotides: TGTGCCAGCAGCAACAGGGTGGGGCAGCCCCAGCATTTT.